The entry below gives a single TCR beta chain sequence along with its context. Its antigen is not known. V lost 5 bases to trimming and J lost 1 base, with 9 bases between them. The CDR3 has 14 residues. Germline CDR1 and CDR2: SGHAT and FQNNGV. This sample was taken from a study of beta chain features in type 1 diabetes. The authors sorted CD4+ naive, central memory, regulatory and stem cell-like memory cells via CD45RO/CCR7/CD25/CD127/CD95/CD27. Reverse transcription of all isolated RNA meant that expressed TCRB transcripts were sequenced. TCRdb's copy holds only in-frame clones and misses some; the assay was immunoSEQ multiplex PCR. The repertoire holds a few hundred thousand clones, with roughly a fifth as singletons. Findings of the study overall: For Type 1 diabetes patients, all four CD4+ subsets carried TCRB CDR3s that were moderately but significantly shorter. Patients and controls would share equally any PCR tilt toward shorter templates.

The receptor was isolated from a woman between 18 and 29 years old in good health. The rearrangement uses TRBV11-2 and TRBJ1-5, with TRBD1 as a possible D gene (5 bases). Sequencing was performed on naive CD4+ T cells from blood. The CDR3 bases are TGTGCCAGCAGCCCGACAGAGAGCAATCAGCCCCAGCATTTT. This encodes CASSPTESNQPQHF.